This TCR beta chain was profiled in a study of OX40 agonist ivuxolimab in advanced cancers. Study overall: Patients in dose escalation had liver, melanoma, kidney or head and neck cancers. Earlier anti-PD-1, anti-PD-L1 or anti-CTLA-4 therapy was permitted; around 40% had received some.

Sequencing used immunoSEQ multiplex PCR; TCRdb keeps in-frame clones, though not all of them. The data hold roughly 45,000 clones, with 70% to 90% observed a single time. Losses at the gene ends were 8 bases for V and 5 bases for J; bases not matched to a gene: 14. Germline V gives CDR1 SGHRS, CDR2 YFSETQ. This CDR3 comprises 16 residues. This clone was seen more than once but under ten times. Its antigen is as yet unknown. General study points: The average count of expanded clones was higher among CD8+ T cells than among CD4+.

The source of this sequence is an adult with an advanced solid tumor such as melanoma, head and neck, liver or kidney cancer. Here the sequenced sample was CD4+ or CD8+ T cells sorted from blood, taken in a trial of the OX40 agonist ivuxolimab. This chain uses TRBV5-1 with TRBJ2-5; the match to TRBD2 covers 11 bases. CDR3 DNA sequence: TGCGCCAGATTCCCTCCTATAGCGGGGGGGCGGGAGACCCAGTACTTC. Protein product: CARFPPIAGGRETQYF. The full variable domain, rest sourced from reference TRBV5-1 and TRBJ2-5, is KAGVTQTPRYLIKTRGQQVTLSCSPISGHRSVSWYQQTPGQGLQFLFEYFSETQRNKGNFPGRFSGRQFSNSRSEMNVSTLELGDSALYLCARFPPIAGGRETQYFGPGTRLLVL.